This paragraph covers one TCR beta chain sequence. Germline and junction disagree at one end, which may indicate a read error. Constant-region priming of approximately 500 ng total RNA yielded TCR beta cDNA. TCR beta libraries came from three nested multiplex PCR rounds using slightly modified ARM-PCR. Each of the first two PCR rounds ran around 10 cycles with TRBV1-TRBV30 forward and C-beta reverse primers. TCRdb passed the multiplex PCR reads through MiXCR, listing each CDR3 protein once. The sample gives roughly 80,000 distinct CDR3 sequences, roughly two thirds of which show up once; 26% is in the top ten. This sample was included in a study of tumor-infiltrating lymphocytes in primary liver carcinoma. Study information: Productive TCRbeta read counts per sample ran from roughly 3.3 to 6.8 million and were similar across tissue types.

Starting material for RNA and DNA co-extraction consisted of roughly 17-31 mg of unsorted bulk tissue. Through surgical resection, the patients' primary liver carcinoma was treated. Germline V gives CDR1 SGHRS, CDR2 YFSETQ. The CDR3 totals 14 residues. The chain is built from TRBV5-1 and TRBJ1-2, with a possible D match to TRBD1 (6 bases). The receptor's source is a man in his forties with primary liver carcinoma and hepatitis B virus infection. The sequencing sample was made of tumor-adjacent normal liver tissue. The CDR3 loop reads CTSSFDRKIYGYTF. In nucleotides, the CDR3 is TGCACCAGCAGCTTCGACAGGAAGATTTATGGCTACACCTTC. The whole variable domain, remainder taken from reference TRBV5-1 and TRBJ1-2, is KAGVTQTPRYLIKTRGQQVTLSCSPISGHRSVSWYQQTPGQGLQFLFEYFSETQRNKGNFPGRFSGRQFSNSRSEMNVSTLELGDSALYLCTSSFDRKIYGYTFGSGTRLTVV.